The clone carrying this T cell receptor (beta chain) was picked up many times. The antigen is unknown. This sample is drawn from a study of T cells after yellow fever vaccination. In the study overall: With SMART-Seq v4 Ultra Low Input, the fractions containing low cell numbers were prepared.

TCRdb analysed the 5' RACE reads with MiXCR anew, one entry per CDR3 protein. The sample holds some 550,000 distinct CDR3 sequences, around 21% seen once. Overall study findings and caveats: It was a small share of clonotypes that appeared in both CD4 and CD8 compartments. Though weaker, the secondary response peaked faster, on day 5 versus 15.

The V and J ends lost 1 base and 1 base respectively, with 10 bases between them. The germline V gene encodes CDR1 SGHVS and CDR2 FNYEAQ. The CDR3 has 15 residues. The clonotype originates from a man younger than 45 who received the YFV17D yellow fever vaccine. Sequencing was performed on PBMCs, taken 15 days after the yellow fever booster vaccination. V gene TRBV7-6 combines with J gene TRBJ1-1; D unresolved. CDR3 amino acids: CASSLEDRPNTEAFF. The CDR3 DNA sequence: TGTGCCAGCAGCTTAGAGGACCGACCGAACACTGAAGCTTTCTTT.